This T cell receptor beta chain was captured in a study of T cell repertoires in cytomegalovirus infection. Each CDR3 protein gets one entry after TCRdb re-called the reads with MiXCR. Counted here are about 530,000 distinct CDR3 sequences, more than 25% occurring once; the ten biggest clones make up about 13%. Germline CDR1 is KGHDR and CDR2 is SFDVKD. This CDR3 region has 15 residues. Trimming shortened V by 1 base and J by 1 base, and 4 bases separated the two germline ends. V is TRBV24-1 and J is TRBJ2-6; no clear D. The sample taken for sequencing was PBMCs. This TCR was recovered from a human donor in good health (CMV status not recorded). Some clones in this sample may be carry-over from other donors' samples. The CDR3 region is CATSDLGSGANVLTF. CDR3 sequence (DNA): TGTGCCACCAGTGATTTAGGATCTGGGGCCAACGTCCTGACTTTC.